This entry describes one T cell receptor beta chain. Recovery meant two consecutive negative NP/OP PCR tests, professional clearance, or resolved symptoms. This specimen comes from a study of blood T cell repertoires in COVID-19. Authors' processing steps: Estimates of nucleated cell counts were drawn from the amplification of reference gene primers. Here immunoSEQ multiplex PCR was the method, and the copy in TCRdb shows in-frame clones only, minus some. V and J calls and clone size are those listed in that table; D and trimming were worked out from the DNA. The repertoire holds fewer than 300,000 clones, with 80% to 90% as singletons. V was clipped by 3 bases and J by 8 bases, with 10 bases between them. This CDR3 is 12 amino acids long.

The origin of this receptor is a woman aged 30 to 39 who had recovered from COVID-19. Sequenced: PBMCs or T cells enriched from blood (not recorded which). The rearrangement links TRBV12-3 or TRBV12-4 to TRBJ1-2; maybe TRBD1 (5 bases). CDR3 region: CASSLHGGGYTF. The CDR3 DNA sequence: TGTGCCAGCAGTTTGCACGGGGGAGGCTACACCTTC.